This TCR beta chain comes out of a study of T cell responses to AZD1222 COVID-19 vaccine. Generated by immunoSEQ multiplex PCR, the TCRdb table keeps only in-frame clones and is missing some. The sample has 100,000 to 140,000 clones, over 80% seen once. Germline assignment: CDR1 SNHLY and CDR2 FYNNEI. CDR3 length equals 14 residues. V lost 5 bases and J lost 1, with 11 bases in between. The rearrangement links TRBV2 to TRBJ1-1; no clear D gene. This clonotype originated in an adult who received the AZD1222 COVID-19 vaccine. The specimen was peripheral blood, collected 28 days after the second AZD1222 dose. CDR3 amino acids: CASSLIHRNTEAFF. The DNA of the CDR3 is TGTGCCAGCAGTCTAATACACAGGAACACTGAAGCTTTCTTT.